This is a list of T cell receptor beta chains from one sample in a study of cytomegalovirus exposure and HLA in healthy donors. Profiling relied on immunoSEQ multiplex PCR, and the TCRdb table lists in-frame clones only, not all of them. The sample carries 150,000 to 200,000 clones, over 70% recorded once. The sequenced sample consisted of PBMCs. Receptors were obtained from a woman aged 50 to 60 in good health and CMV-seropositive. The conserved cysteine and the conserved F or W are not part of the CDR3 here.

TRBJ2-5	TRBV7-2	ASSLGVAGGSETQY
TRBJ1-1	TRBV10-1	ASSVGRETEAF
TRBJ1-4	TRBV5-1	ASSFGGSGEKLF
TRBJ2-7	TRBV18	ASSPRQGHYEQY
TRBJ1-2	TRBV6-5	ASRDRGSTGYT
TRBJ1-3	TRBV2	ASRGTGLISGNTIY
TRBJ1-6	TRBV9	ASSSQGGSPLH
TRBJ1-4	TRBV28	ASSSTGADEKLF
TRBJ1-1	TRBV29-1	SDYGQGEGAF
TRBJ1-1	TRBV5-1	ASSPGTEAF
TRBJ1-1	TRBV23-1	ASSQSIGRQGREAF
TRBJ2-7	TRBV7-9	ASSAAGGPYEQY
TRBJ2-7	TRBV6-5	ASSSGQGDYEQY
TRBJ2-2	TRBV6-4	ASSVTSPGELF
TRBJ1-1	TRBV7-9	ASSPRQGMNTEAF
TRBJ2-1	TRBV7-9	ASSLRDRDPHEQF
TRBJ1-1	TRBV29-1	SVGRALLQGNEAF
TRBJ2-7	TRBV13	ASSSSGGSSYEQY
TRBJ2-2	TRBV6-1	ASHGRGVNTGELF
TRBJ2-1	TRBV29-1	SIQVYNEQF
TRBJ2-1	TRBV29-1	SVGDMYNEQF
TRBJ1-5	TRBV5-5	ASSATGDQPQH